The clone carrying this T cell receptor (beta chain) was counted a few times. Its antigen is unknown. The data were taken from a study of early T cells in non-severe SARS-CoV-2 infection. Study as a whole: Chains stayed unpaired after sequencing of bulk RNA from unsorted whole blood. The study, taken as a whole, reports: The VDJdb matching leaned toward anti-spike CD8 responses and overlooked private and CD4 specificities.

Germline assignment: CDR1 ENHRY and CDR2 SYGVKD. The CDR3 contains 11 residues. V gave up 6 bases and J gave up 8 bases, with 11 bases separating them. Researchers tagged individual cDNA molecules with unique molecular identifiers. MiXCR, applied by TCRdb to the 5' RACE reads, yields one record per CDR3 protein. The table lists more than 55,000 distinct CDR3 sequences, roughly 4.5% of them singletons, with roughly 3.6% in the top ten. Sequenced here: whole blood, sampled at baseline. The V call is TRBV10-3, the J call TRBJ2-7, with D maybe TRBD1 (6 bases). This TCR derives from an adult who was a healthcare worker with PCR-confirmed SARS-CoV-2 infection or an uninfected control (not recorded which). The donor label of this sample is uncertain. Here the CDR3 reads CAISAGEQQYF. In nucleotides, the CDR3 is TGTGCCATCAGCGCAGGGGAACAGCAGTACTTC.